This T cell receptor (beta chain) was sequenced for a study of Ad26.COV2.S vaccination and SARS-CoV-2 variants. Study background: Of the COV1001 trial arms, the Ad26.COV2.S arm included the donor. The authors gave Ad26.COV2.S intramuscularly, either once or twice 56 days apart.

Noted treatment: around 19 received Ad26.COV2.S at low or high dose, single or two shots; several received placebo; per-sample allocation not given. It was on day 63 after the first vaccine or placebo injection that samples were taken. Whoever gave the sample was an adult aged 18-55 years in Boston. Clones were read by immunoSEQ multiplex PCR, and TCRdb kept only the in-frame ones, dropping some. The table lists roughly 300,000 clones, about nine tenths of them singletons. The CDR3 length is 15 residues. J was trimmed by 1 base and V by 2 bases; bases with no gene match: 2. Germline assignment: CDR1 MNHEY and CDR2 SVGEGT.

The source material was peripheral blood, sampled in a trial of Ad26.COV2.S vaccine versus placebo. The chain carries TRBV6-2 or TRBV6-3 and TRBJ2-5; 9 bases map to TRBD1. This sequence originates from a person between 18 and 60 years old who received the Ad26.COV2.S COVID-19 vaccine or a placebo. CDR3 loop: CASSYLQGAQETQYF. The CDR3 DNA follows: TGTGCCAGCAGTTACCTACAGGGGGCCCAAGAGACCCAGTACTTC.